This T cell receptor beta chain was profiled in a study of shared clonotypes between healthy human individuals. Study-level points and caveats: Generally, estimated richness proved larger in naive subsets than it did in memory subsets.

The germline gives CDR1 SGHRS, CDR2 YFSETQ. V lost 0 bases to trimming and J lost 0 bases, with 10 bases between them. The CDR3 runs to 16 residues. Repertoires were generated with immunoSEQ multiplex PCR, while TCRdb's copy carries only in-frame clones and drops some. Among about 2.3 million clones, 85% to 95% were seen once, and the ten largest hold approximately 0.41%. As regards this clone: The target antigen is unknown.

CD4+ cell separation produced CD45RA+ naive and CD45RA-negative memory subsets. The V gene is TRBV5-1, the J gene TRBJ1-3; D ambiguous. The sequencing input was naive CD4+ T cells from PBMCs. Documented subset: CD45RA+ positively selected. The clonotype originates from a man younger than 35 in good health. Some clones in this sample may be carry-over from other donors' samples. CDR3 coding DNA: TGCGCCAGCAGCTTGGACCCTCAGATCTCTGGAAACACCATATATTTT. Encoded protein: CASSLDPQISGNTIYF.